Below, 21 T cell receptor beta chains from the same sample are listed, as sequenced in a study of regulatory T cells in long-lasting Graves disease. Time point meaning: newly diagnosed GD, antithyroid drugs for less than 3 months. Generation of the TCR library employed RNA extracted from PBMCs. The authors built TCR beta libraries using iRepertoire HTBI primers and Arm-PCR of CDR3 regions. One entry per CDR3 protein results from TCRdb running MiXCR on the multiplex PCR reads. The sample lists 300,000 to 400,000 distinct CDR3 sequences; 15% were seen once. The material sequenced was peripheral blood mononuclear cells (PBMCs), taken at new diagnosis, from a patient treated with antithyroid drugs. The origin of the receptors is a female donor with Graves disease.

This clonotype was seen ten or more times. The chain recombines TRBV6-1 with TRBJ1-1; a possible D gene is TRBD1 (5 bases). This CDR3 has 11 amino acids. Germline V gene lookup returns CDR1 MNHNS and CDR2 SASEGT. Deletions cut 7 bases from V and 5 bases from J, with 8 bases between. This CDR3 reads CASTRVTEAFF. CDR3 coding DNA: TGTGCCAGCACCAGGGTAACTGAAGCTTTCTTT.

This rearrangement joins TRBV24-1 to TRBJ2-1; TRBD2 matches at 13 bases. This CDR3 region has 15 residues. J gave up 8 bases and V 2 bases, and 2 bases lay outside the gene matches. Germline loops: CDR1 KGHDR, CDR2 SFDVKD. The CDR3 is CATSDSLAGGHEQFF. The DNA for the CDR3 is TGTGCCACCAGTGATTCACTAGCGGGGGGGCATGAGCAGTTCTTC.

The chain combines TRBV18 with TRBJ1-1; D might be TRBD1 (5 bases). V was pared by 3 bases and J by 6 bases, with 11 bases between. CDR3 size: 13 residues. Germline lookup yields CDR1 KGHSH and CDR2 LQKENI. CDR3 coding DNA: TGTGCCAGCTCACCGACAGTACTTTCTGAAGCTTTCTTT. This codes for CASSPTVLSEAFF.

Ten or more counts support this clonotype. The chain couples TRBV12-3 or TRBV12-4 to TRBJ1-1, with D perhaps matching TRBD1 (6 bases). This CDR3 has 15 amino acids. Trimming removed 7 bases from V and 0 bases from J, with 15 bases in between. The CDR3 protein is CASILFDRMNTEAFF. CDR3 bases: TGTGCCAGCATCCTGTTCGACAGGATGAACACTGAAGCTTTCTTT.

This clonotype was observed a handful of times. J is TRBJ2-2 and V is TRBV29-1; 9 bases map to TRBD2. The CDR3 consists of 17 residues. V was clipped by 8 bases and J by 4 bases; unmatched bases: 17. Germline V gene sequence: CDR1 SQVTM, CDR2 ANQGSEA. This CDR3 reads CSTYGDSGSGGTGELFF. CDR3 nucleotide sequence: TGCAGCACATACGGAGATAGCGGGAGTGGTGGCACCGGGGAGCTGTTTTTT.

The chain recombines TRBV19 with TRBJ1-5; D might be TRBD1 (5 bases). Germline CDR1 LNHDA, CDR2 SQIVND (reference sequence). Trimming removed 6 bases from V and 0 bases from J, with 12 bases in between. The CDR3 is 15 amino acids. The CDR3 coding sequence is TGTGCCAGTAGAACCGGACACTATAGCAATCAGCCCCAGCATTTT. Translation gives CASRTGHYSNQPQHF.

This chain uses TRBV4-1 with TRBJ2-5, with 7 bases that match TRBD2. CDR1 is MGHRA and CDR2 is YSYEKL in the germline V gene. This CDR3 is built from 17 residues. V shed 3 bases and J 5 bases; nucleotides not matched to a gene: 15. CDR3 nucleotides: TGCGCCAGCAGCCACCCCGACCGGACTAGTGGGGATGAGACCCAGTACTTC. It encodes CASSHPDRTSGDETQYF.

A note on this clonotype: Only one base separates this from a far larger clonotype, so it likely reflects a read error. The V gene is TRBV7-2, the J gene TRBJ1-1; 10 bases are a match to TRBD1. The CDR3 sequence is 16 residues long. Germline CDR1 reads SGHTA; CDR2 reads FQGNSA. CDR3: CACSLQTGGLDTEAFF. CDR3 DNA sequence: TGTGCCTGCAGTTTACAGACAGGGGGCTTGGACACTGAAGCTTTCTTT.

This clonotype was counted between two and nine times. The CDR3 DNA is TGTGCCATGAAAAGGGACAGGGGATTCGGAAACACCATATATTTT. Encoded protein: CAMKRDRGFGNTIYF. This chain uses TRBV15 with TRBJ1-3; 10 positions match TRBD1. V was clipped by 10 bases and J by 4 bases; unmatched bases: 10. This CDR3 has 15 residues. CDR1 and CDR2 (germline): LNHNV, YYDKDF (reference sequence).

V gene TRBV7-2 combines with J gene TRBJ2-1, with D perhaps assigned TRBD1 or TRBD2 (5 bases each). Trimming took 6 bases from V and 8 from J, leaving 38 bases between them. Germline V gene sequence: CDR1 SGHTA, CDR2 FQGNSA. CDR3 size: 21 residues. The CDR3 sequence: CASSSKHLLPGPPPSGDEQFF. The CDR3 DNA reads TGTGCCAGCAGTTCAAAACATCTCCTGCCGGGACCGCCACCTTCCGGGGATGAGCAGTTCTTC.

Many counts were recorded for this clonotype. The genes are TRBV28 and TRBJ2-1; 10 bases agree with TRBD2. Germline V CDR1 and CDR2: MDHEN, SYDVKM. V gave up 2 bases and J gave up 10 bases; unmatched junction bases: 8. The CDR3 loop spans 15 amino acids. CDR3 region: CASSLGTSVPGEQFF. Written as DNA, the CDR3 is TGTGCCAGCAGTTTAGGGACTAGCGTTCCGGGGGAGCAGTTCTTC.

This clonotype appeared a few times. A much larger clone lies one base from this, so it may be a read error. The DNA for the CDR3 is TGTGCCAGCTCACAACCAGTCCAAGGGACCCAGTACTTC. Translated, it gives CASSQPVQGTQYF. This chain connects TRBV18 to TRBJ2-5; no reliable D call. CDR1 and CDR2 (germline): KGHSH, LQKENI. The CDR3 sequence is 13 residues long.

In this sample, this clonotype turned up a few times. The chain has TRBV6-1 and TRBJ2-5; D not certain. Trimming cost V 7 bases and J 5 bases, with 8 bases left between them. Germline values: CDR1 MNHNS, CDR2 SASEGT. The CDR3 consists of 11 residues. CDR3 region: CASTAGETQYF. The CDR3 bases are TGTGCCAGCACGGCCGGGGAGACCCAGTACTTC.

For the CDR3, the DNA is TGTGCTAGTGGTTTGTCGCGGGAGGGCCCTTGGTCCCAGTACTTC. Protein product: CASGLSREGPWSQYF. The chain links TRBV12-5 to TRBJ2-3, with TRBD2 identical over 9 bases. The DNA end is a closer match to TRBJ2-5, so the J assignment may be wrong. Germline V gene lookup returns CDR1 LGHNT and CDR2 FRNRAP. The CDR3 consists of 15 residues.

This rearrangement joins TRBV24-1 to TRBJ2-3; 9 bases map to TRBD2. The CDR3 consists of 15 residues. V gave up 5 bases and J gave up 5 bases; unmatched junction bases: 7. The germline gives CDR1 KGHDR, CDR2 SFDVKD. CDR3 DNA: TGTGCCACCAGTGGAGGAGGACTAGCGAGAGATACGCAGTATTTT. Translating it yields CATSGGGLARDTQYF.

The V call is TRBV29-1, the J call TRBJ2-3; TRBD2 matches 8 bases. The CDR3 contains 14 residues. Germline V gives CDR1 SQVTM, CDR2 ANQGSEA. J lost 0 bases, V lost 4 bases, and 3 bases had no gene match. CDR3 bases: TGCAGCGTTGTGACTAGCGTTAGCACAGATACGCAGTATTTT. Translated, it gives CSVVTSVSTDTQYF.

This sequence joins TRBV18 and TRBJ2-1; 8 nucleotides match TRBD1. There are 15 residues in the CDR3. Germline V gene data show CDR1 as KGHSH and CDR2 as LQKENI. Losses at the gene ends were 3 bases for V and 7 bases for J; bases not matched to a gene: 8. In DNA, the CDR3 is TGTGCCAGCTCACCCGGACAGGGCTTTCGGAATGAGCAGTTCTTC. This gives the protein CASSPGQGFRNEQFF.

This chain uses TRBV4-1 with TRBJ1-6; D is perhaps TRBD1 (5 bases). CDR1 MGHRA and CDR2 YSYEKL come from the germline V gene. V was clipped by 0 bases and J by 10 bases, with 10 bases between them. This CDR3 region has 14 residues. CDR3 DNA: TGCGCCAGCAGCCAAGACAGGGCCAGATCACCCCTCCACTTT. Translation: CASSQDRARSPLHF.

This clonotype has a count of ten or more. A read error may produce the germline difference seen at one junction end. This chain uses TRBV5-1 with TRBJ2-1; 7 bases align to TRBD1. CDR3 length equals 14 residues. CDR1 is SGHRS, CDR2 YFSETQ, per germline. The CDR3 coding sequence is TGCGCCAGCAACTTGGTACAGGGGTCTAATGAGCAGTTCTTC. Encoded protein: CASNLVQGSNEQFF.

This clonotype was observed a handful of times. The chain is built from TRBV27 and TRBJ2-7; 11 nucleotides agree with TRBD2. The CDR3 contains 16 residues. Losses at the gene ends were 4 bases for V and 5 bases for J; bases not matched to a gene: 10. CDR1 and CDR2 (germline): MNHEY, SMNVEV (reference sequence). The DNA of the CDR3 is TGTGCCAGCAGTTCTCCCCTAGCGGGAGGACCCCACGAGCAGTACTTC. It yields the protein CASSSPLAGGPHEQYF.

This clonotype was seen only a few times. The chain uses TRBV19 and TRBJ2-1; D might be TRBD1 (6 bases). Deletions cut 2 bases from V and 9 bases from J, with 11 bases between. From germline, CDR1 is LNHDA and CDR2 SQIVND (reference sequence). CDR3 length: 13 residues. CDR3 sequence (DNA): TGTGCCAGTAGTATAACAGGGCTGGGTGAGCAGTTCTTC. It yields the protein CASSITGLGEQFF.